The 10 T cell receptor beta chains below all came from one sample that was sequenced in a study of blood T cell repertoires in COVID-19 (dated by TCRdb to the early 2020s). Library preparation used the immunoSEQ multiplex PCR assay. TCRdb retrieved this table from immuneACCESS and kept in-frame rearrangements only. Not all clones are present; in checked studies, unresolved V genes account for under half, and no reason is known for the remainder. Counted in this sample were some 370,000 clones; roughly nine tenths of them appeared once. The top ten constitute about 1.2% of the sample. The sample was peripheral blood. These receptors came from a middle-aged man with acute or convalescent COVID-19.

DNA for the CDR3: TGTGCCAGCAGCAAAACCGGGACAGGGAACGAGCAGTACTTC. Protein product: CASSKTGTGNEQYF. This chain uses TRBV13 with TRBJ2-7; 9 bases line up with TRBD1. The CDR3 length is 14 residues. The V and J ends lost 5 bases and 5 bases, in that order; junction bases with no gene match: 7. CDR1 and CDR2 (germline): PRHDT, FYEKMQ (reference sequence).

The V call is TRBV2, the J call TRBJ2-1; D is perhaps TRBD2 (6 bases). The CDR3 is 14 amino acids. The V gene lost 8 bases and the J gene lost 8 bases, with 19 bases spanning the gap. Germline-derived CDR1 and CDR2 are SNHLY and FYNNEI. This CDR3 is CASRPGTPSDEQFF. Here the CDR3 DNA reads TGTGCCAGCCGTCCAGGGACTCCCTCGGATGAGCAGTTCTTC.

The rearrangement uses TRBV6-1 and TRBJ2-5; D may be TRBD1 (6 bases). Trimming took 1 base from V and 2 from J, leaving 11 bases between them. Germline-derived CDR1 and CDR2 are MNHNS and SASEGT. This CDR3 spans 15 amino acids. The CDR3 region is CASSEDRAPQETQYF. CDR3 nucleotides: TGTGCCAGCAGTGAAGACAGGGCCCCACAAGAGACCCAGTACTTC.

The genes are TRBV6-5 and TRBJ2-5; TRBD2 matches 10 bases. The germline CDR1 and CDR2 sequences are MNHEY and SVGAGI. The CDR3 sequence is 15 residues long. Trimming took 5 bases from V and 6 from J; bases not matched to a gene: 9. DNA for the CDR3: TGTGCCAGCAGTCCCAGCGGGGGGGCCATAAAGACCCAGTACTTC. Amino acids: CASSPSGGAIKTQYF.

The chain links TRBV9 to TRBJ2-7; 7 nucleotides align to TRBD1. V was clipped by 3 bases and J by 2 bases; unmatched bases: 5. The CDR3 is 14 amino acids. Germline assignment: CDR1 SGDLS and CDR2 YYNGEE. The CDR3 DNA is TGTGCCAGCAGCGCCCCTGGGACAGCCTACGAGCAGTACTTC. It yields the protein CASSAPGTAYEQYF. Combining the CDR3 with reference TRBV9 and TRBJ2-7 gives the whole variable domain DSGVTQTPKHLITATGQRVTLRCSPRSGDLSVYWYQQSLDQGLQFLIQYYNGEERAKGNILERFSAQQFPDLHSELNLSSLELGDSALYFCASSAPGTAYEQYFGPGTRLTVT.

A remark on this clone: A read error may produce the germline difference seen at one junction end. The chain links TRBV28 to TRBJ1-6; D may be TRBD1 (6 bases). The length of the CDR3 is 17 residues. The germline gives CDR1 MDHEN, CDR2 SYDVKM. The CDR3 coding sequence is TGTACCAGCAGTTTGGGGGCTCGGACCCTTTATAATTCACCCCTCCACTTT. Translated: CTSSLGARTLYNSPLHF.

The chain employs TRBV6-2 or TRBV6-3 and TRBJ2-3; D unresolved. V dropped 5 bases and J dropped 2 bases, with 17 bases sitting between them. This CDR3 region has 16 residues. The germline CDR1 and CDR2 sequences are MNHEY and SVGEGT. CDR3 DNA sequence: TGTGCCAGCAGTGCCATGGGCAGAGCCCACACAGATACGCAGTATTTT. This sequence encodes CASSAMGRAHTDTQYF.

V and J are TRBV7-2 and TRBJ1-2; maybe TRBD1 (5 bases). This CDR3 has 15 residues. CDR1 and CDR2 from the germline V gene are SGHTA and FQGNSA. The V and J ends lost 2 bases and 6 bases respectively, with 16 bases between them. CDR3 protein: CASSLSPAGLNGYTF. The CDR3 DNA sequence: TGTGCCAGCAGCTTAAGCCCCGCGGGGCTGAATGGCTACACCTTC.

This chain connects TRBV30 to TRBJ2-1, with D uncertain. Trimming stripped 2 bases from V and 0 bases from J, with 14 bases between. The CDR3 covers 16 residues. Germline CDR1 GTSNPN, CDR2 SVGIG (reference sequence). CDR3 nucleotide sequence: TGTGCCTGGAGTCTCCTTAGCCCGAGCTCCTACAATGAGCAGTTCTTC. Protein product: CAWSLLSPSSYNEQFF.

The CDR3 here is CASATARDNQPQHF. Here the CDR3 DNA reads TGTGCCAGCGCAACCGCCAGGGACAATCAGCCCCAGCATTTT. The V call is TRBV28, the J call TRBJ1-5; TRBD1 might be the D (5 bases). The germline V gene has CDR1 MDHEN and CDR2 SYDVKM. V lost 8 bases and J lost 3, with 14 bases in between. The CDR3 is 14 residues long.